This TCR beta chain was obtained from a study of blood T cells in healthy people across ages. CDR1 SGHTA and CDR2 FQGNSA come from the germline V gene. V lost 6 bases and J lost 7, with 16 bases in between. This CDR3 has 14 residues. In regard to this clonotype: Antigen: not known.

Overall study findings and caveats: As age increased, TCR beta diversity per million T cells fell in a roughly linear fashion.

It was with a sample-barcoded 5' primer and a J-beta primer mix that a second PCR of roughly 7 to 12 cycles was run. The yield of each sample was at least 2.5 million CDR3-containing paired-end reads. A single record per CDR3 protein comes from TCRdb applying MiXCR to the 5' RACE reads. The sample includes more than 1.4 million distinct CDR3 sequences, 35% to 45% of them seen just once. Sequences were obtained from blood. The clonotype was recovered from a woman in her late teens or twenties in good health. The rearrangement links TRBV7-2 to TRBJ2-1; the D is unclear. CDR3 sequence (DNA): TGTGCCAGCAGGGTGGTCGAAGGGCCGAATGAGCAGTTCTTC. This gives the protein CASRVVEGPNEQFF.